These 30 T cell receptor beta chains share one sample of origin, sequenced in a study of shared T cell receptors in the human thymus. Libraries were prepared by immunoSEQ multiplex PCR; TCRdb keeps only in-frame clonotypes and omits some of them. In the table there are hundreds of thousands of clones, around 95% of which are singletons. Sequencing was performed on thymocytes. Receptor source: a human donor.

The rearrangement joins TRBV6-1 to TRBJ1-4; 8 positions match TRBD1. This CDR3 contains 19 residues. The germline gives CDR1 MNHNS, CDR2 SASEGT. Germline trimming cut 4 bases from V and 3 bases from J; bases unmatched to any gene: 16. In DNA form, the CDR3 reads TGTGCCAGCAGTGCCCAGGACAGGGAGATCGGCAGGGCTAATGAAAAACTGTTTTTT. This sequence encodes CASSAQDREIGRANEKLFF.

This clone was recorded once. The genes are TRBV12-5 and TRBJ1-2; possibly TRBD1 for D (5 bases). The CDR3 is 17 amino acids. Trimming removed 0 bases at V and 4 bases at J, with 18 bases between. Germline-derived CDR1 and CDR2 are LGHNT and FRNRAP. CDR3 bases: TGTGCTAGTGGTTTGGTACTCGGGGCTTCCCCCCCCTATGGCTACACCTTC. Its protein is CASGLVLGASPPYGYTF.

The chain combines TRBV10-3 with TRBJ1-5, with D maybe TRBD1 (5 bases). In germline, CDR1 is ENHRY, CDR2 SYGVKD. This CDR3 is 13 amino acids long. The V gene lost 8 bases and the J gene lost 4 bases, with 12 bases spanning the gap. CDR3 sequence: CAIGGVWNQPQHF. CDR3 nucleotide sequence: TGTGCCATCGGGGGGGTCTGGAATCAGCCCCAGCATTTT.

This clone was seen a single time. The J gene is TRBJ1-5, the V gene TRBV28, with no clear D. Trimming removed 2 bases at V and 6 bases at J, with 11 bases between. Germline V gene sequence: CDR1 MDHEN, CDR2 SYDVKM. This CDR3 region has 14 residues. This chain's CDR3 is CASSLRGFGQPQHF. The CDR3 coding sequence is TGTGCCAGCAGTTTAAGAGGGTTCGGTCAGCCCCAGCATTTT.

This sequence joins TRBV27 and TRBJ1-1, with a possible D match to TRBD1 (5 bases). The CDR3 contains 22 residues. Trimming removed 4 bases from V and 0 bases from J, with 33 bases in between. CDR1 is MNHEY, CDR2 SMNVEV, per germline (reference sequence). The CDR3 sequence: CASSSDPSGPLWGGSMNTEAFF. CDR3 DNA sequence: TGTGCCAGCAGTTCCGATCCGTCAGGGCCTCTATGGGGGGGATCTATGAACACTGAAGCTTTCTTT.

This chain joins TRBV5-8 and TRBJ2-1, with D unclear. V was cut by 6 bases and J by 2 bases, with 18 bases left in between. CDR1 is SGHTS and CDR2 is YDEGEE in the germline V gene. The CDR3 consists of 16 residues. The CDR3 DNA follows: TGTGCCAGCACCAGAAGTTTGGCGGTGCCCTACAATGAGCAGTTCTTC. Its translation is CASTRSLAVPYNEQFF.

This chain links TRBV6-1 with TRBJ1-1; TRBD1 might be the D (5 bases). The CDR3 covers 15 residues. Trimming pared 5 bases from V and 1 base from J, leaving 14 bases between. Germline V gene sequence: CDR1 MNHNS, CDR2 SASEGT. CDR3 amino acids: CASSLPGGPNTEAFF. The CDR3 nucleotides are TGTGCCAGCAGTCTCCCGGGGGGACCGAACACTGAAGCTTTCTTT.

V gene TRBV6-6 combines with J gene TRBJ1-4; TRBD1 agrees at 9 bases. This CDR3 region has 16 residues. V shed 5 bases and J 4 bases; nucleotides not matched to a gene: 8. Germline assignment: CDR1 MNHNY and CDR2 SVGAGI (reference sequence). CDR3 DNA: TGTGCCAGCAGTGGGCTCCGGGACAGGGTTAATGAAAAACTGTTTTTT. It translates to CASSGLRDRVNEKLFF.

This sequence joins TRBV11-2 and TRBJ2-5; D may correspond to TRBD1 or TRBD2 (5 bases each). The CDR3 is 14 residues long. The V gene lost 0 bases and the J gene lost 3 bases, with 8 bases spanning the gap. From germline, CDR1 is SGHAT and CDR2 FQNNGV. Here the CDR3 reads CASSLDRGEETQYF. The CDR3 DNA sequence: TGTGCCAGCAGCTTAGACCGAGGGGAAGAGACCCAGTACTTC.

This clone was picked up one time. The V gene is TRBV4-2, the J gene TRBJ2-3; 11 bases map to TRBD2. The CDR3 totals 16 residues. With V trimmed by 1 base and J by 3 bases, 3 bases remained unmatched. Germline V gene lookup returns CDR1 LGHNA and CDR2 YNFKEQ. As DNA, the CDR3 is TGTGCCAGCAGCCAAGGTAGCGGGAGGGCGACAGATACGCAGTATTTT. This gives the protein CASSQGSGRATDTQYF.

This chain connects TRBV5-8 to TRBJ1-5; D unclear. V lost 2 bases and J lost 0, with 9 bases in between. CDR1 and CDR2 (germline): SGHTS, YDEGEE. CDR3 length: 15 amino acids. The CDR3: CASSLLRYSNQPQHF. CDR3 bases: TGTGCCAGCAGCTTACTGCGTTATAGCAATCAGCCCCAGCATTTT.

The V gene is TRBV5-1, the J gene TRBJ2-7; tentative D call: TRBD2 (7 bases). Germline lookup yields CDR1 SGHRS and CDR2 YFSETQ. The CDR3 spans 15 residues. Trimming cost V 4 bases and J 4 bases, with 18 bases left between them. The CDR3 loop reads CASSPRWGGPYEQYF. For the CDR3, the DNA is TGCGCCAGCAGCCCCCGGTGGGGGGGGCCTTACGAGCAGTACTTC.

The sample holds one count of this clone. The CDR3 here is CASSQEGVHNEKLFF. The CDR3 nucleotides are TGCGCCAGCAGCCAAGAAGGGGTGCATAATGAAAAACTGTTTTTT. The J gene is TRBJ1-4, the V gene TRBV4-1; weak D call: TRBD1 (5 bases). CDR1 MGHRA and CDR2 YSYEKL come from the germline V gene. The CDR3 loop spans 15 amino acids. V was shortened by 0 bases and J by 4 bases, with 9 bases between the two germline ends.

This chain links TRBV11-2 with TRBJ2-7; D perhaps matches TRBD1 (6 bases). The CDR3 is made up of 18 amino acids. From germline, CDR1 is SGHAT and CDR2 FQNNGV. Between the trimmed V and J ends, which lost 4 bases and 3 bases, there was a span of 25 bases. The DNA of the CDR3 is TGTGCCAGCAGCTCATATAAACCAGGACAGCTCGTAATCTACGAGCAGTACTTC. Protein sequence: CASSSYKPGQLVIYEQYF.

The chain joins TRBV28 to TRBJ2-5; 7 bases match TRBD1. The germline V gene has CDR1 MDHEN and CDR2 SYDVKM. J gave up 2 bases and V 2 bases, and 8 bases lay outside the gene matches. The CDR3 length is 16 residues. The DNA of the CDR3 is TGTGCCAGCAGTTTAAAACTCGACAGGGTGCAAGAGACCCAGTACTTC. Amino acid sequence: CASSLKLDRVQETQYF.

The CDR3 DNA reads as TGTGCCAGCAGTATGAAAGACTACCCCTACGAGCAGTACTTC. Residues: CASSMKDYPYEQYF. The chain employs TRBV27 and TRBJ2-7, with TRBD2 as a possible D gene (5 bases). Germline lookup yields CDR1 MNHEY and CDR2 SMNVEV (reference sequence). This CDR3 is built from 14 residues. The V end was cut by 5 bases, the J end by 2 bases, with 13 bases between.

The rearrangement links TRBV9 to TRBJ2-3; 7 nucleotides agree with TRBD2. Per germline, CDR1 SGDLS and CDR2 YYNGEE. The CDR3 spans 16 residues. J lost 4 bases, V lost 7 bases, and 15 bases had no gene match. For the CDR3, the DNA is TGTGCCAGCTCCCAGGCAGCGGGATCGGGGGCAGATACGCAGTATTTT. The encoded protein is CASSQAAGSGADTQYF.

The rearrangement uses TRBV27 and TRBJ2-5; 9 nucleotides match TRBD1. The CDR3 sequence is 15 residues long. Trimming at V came to 6 bases and at J to 3 bases, leaving 8 bases not matched to a gene. The germline V gene has CDR1 MNHEY and CDR2 SMNVEV (reference sequence). CDR3 DNA: TGTGCCAGCAGGCCGACAGGGGGTTTTAAAGAGACCCAGTACTTC. Amino acids: CASRPTGGFKETQYF.

The chain recombines TRBV5-5 with TRBJ2-5, with 7 bases matching TRBD2. Losses at the gene ends were 4 bases for V and 1 base for J; bases not matched to a gene: 10. The germline V gene has CDR1 SGHKS and CDR2 YYEKEE (reference sequence). The CDR3 has 16 amino acids. The CDR3 spells CASSPPPGLSQETQYF. CDR3 nucleotide sequence: TGTGCCAGCAGCCCTCCTCCGGGACTAAGCCAAGAGACCCAGTACTTC.

The CDR3 DNA sequence: TGTGCCAGCGGGGGCTCGTTCTACGAGCAGTACTTC. This translates into CASGGSFYEQYF. The chain joins TRBV28 to TRBJ2-7, with D possibly TRBD1 on 6 matching bases. The germline V gene encodes CDR1 MDHEN and CDR2 SYDVKM. Trimming took 8 bases from V and 3 from J, leaving 11 bases between them. This CDR3 has 12 residues.

V gene TRBV7-3 combines with J gene TRBJ1-1; D may be TRBD1 (6 bases). CDR3 size: 18 residues. Germline CDR1 SGHTA, CDR2 FQGTGA. The ends were cut back, 5 bases at V and 6 bases at J, with 28 bases in the middle. The CDR3 region is CASSPRDTTGLGKAEAFF. DNA for the CDR3: TGTGCCAGCAGCCCCCGGGACACCACTGGTCTGGGCAAGGCTGAAGCTTTCTTT.

This rearrangement joins TRBV7-2 to TRBJ2-3; possibly TRBD2 for D (5 bases). The CDR3 is made up of 15 amino acids. CDR1 and CDR2 (germline): SGHTA, FQGNSA. The V gene lost 7 bases and the J gene lost 0 bases, with 14 bases spanning the gap. The CDR3 DNA follows: TGTGCCAGCACCCTCCTGGAGGTGAGCACAGATACGCAGTATTTT. It yields the protein CASTLLEVSTDTQYF.

This clone was picked up one time. This rearrangement joins TRBV27 to TRBJ1-5; TRBD1 is a possible D gene (6 bases). Germline V CDR1 and CDR2: MNHEY, SMNVEV (reference sequence). This CDR3 contains 16 residues. V lost 5 bases, J lost 4 bases, and 18 bases lay in between. This CDR3 is CASSPATGPRNQPQHF. CDR3 nucleotide sequence: TGTGCCAGCAGTCCCGCCACAGGGCCTAGGAATCAGCCCCAGCATTTT.

The chain recombines TRBV9 with TRBJ2-7; D is ambiguous. CDR1 is SGDLS, CDR2 YYNGEE, per germline. This CDR3 is built from 13 residues. Trimming left V 0 bases short and J 4 bases short, with 8 bases between. In DNA form, the CDR3 reads TGTGCCAGCAGCGTAGGTCCCGGTTACGAGCAGTACTTC. Protein product: CASSVGPGYEQYF.

The chain combines TRBV19 with TRBJ1-1; tentatively, D is TRBD1 (5 bases). From germline, CDR1 is LNHDA and CDR2 SQIVND (reference sequence). The CDR3 loop spans 13 amino acids. The V and J ends lost 3 bases and 1 base respectively, with 6 bases between them. The CDR3 nucleotides are TGTGCCAGTAGTATGGGGCGGAACACTGAAGCTTTCTTT. The encoded protein is CASSMGRNTEAFF.

J is TRBJ1-2 and V is TRBV30; no definite D call. The V end was cut by 5 bases, the J end by 4 bases, with 11 bases between. Germline CDR1 GTSNPN, CDR2 SVGIG (reference sequence). The CDR3 contains 12 residues. DNA for the CDR3: TGTGCCTGGGAGGGAGTCCGCTATGGCTACACCTTC. Residues: CAWEGVRYGYTF.

This chain uses TRBV6-5 with TRBJ2-7; 8 positions match TRBD2. Germline-derived CDR1 and CDR2 are MNHEY and SVGAGI. The junction had 3 bases not matched to a gene; V was cut back by 2 bases and J by 3 bases. This CDR3 is built from 14 residues. The chain's CDR3 is CASSYQREFYEQYF. CDR3 in DNA: TGTGCCAGCAGTTACCAGCGGGAGTTCTACGAGCAGTACTTC.

The rearrangement joins TRBV27 to TRBJ1-1, with D uncertain. The CDR3 loop spans 14 amino acids. With 5 bases removed from V and 1 base from J, the gap between germline ends came to 11 bases. Germline-derived CDR1 and CDR2 are MNHEY and SMNVEV (reference sequence). For the CDR3, the DNA is TGTGCCAGCAGTCCCGTTTATCAGAACACTGAAGCTTTCTTT. It is translated as CASSPVYQNTEAFF.

The chain couples TRBV4-1 to TRBJ2-3; 8 positions match TRBD2. CDR1 is MGHRA and CDR2 is YSYEKL in the germline V gene. CDR3 size: 18 residues. The V and J ends lost 0 bases and 0 bases, in that order; junction bases with no gene match: 8. CDR3: CASSQDPGGGRSTDTQYF. DNA for the CDR3: TGCGCCAGCAGCCAAGATCCCGGGGGGGGCCGAAGCACAGATACGCAGTATTTT.

The rearrangement uses TRBV6-5 and TRBJ2-5, with 10 bases lining up with TRBD2. V lost 2 bases to trimming and J lost 4 bases; unmatched junction nucleotides: 4. Germline lookup yields CDR1 MNHEY and CDR2 SVGAGI. The CDR3 is 15 residues long. The CDR3 nucleotides are TGTGCCAGCAGTTACAAGCGGGAGGGCCGAGAGACCCAGTACTTC. This codes for CASSYKREGRETQYF.